This note documents a single T cell receptor beta chain sequence. These data originate in a study of T cell responses to AZD1222 COVID-19 vaccine. Repertoires were generated with immunoSEQ multiplex PCR, while TCRdb's copy carries only in-frame clones and drops some. The top ten clones hold roughly 4.4% of a sample with about 110,000 clones, more than 75% of them seen once. Trimming removed 0 bases from V and 1 base from J, with 7 bases in between. CDR1 is LNHNV and CDR2 is YYDKDF in the germline V gene (reference sequence). This CDR3 has 15 amino acids. The sequence derives from an adult who received the AZD1222 COVID-19 vaccine. This specimen consisted of peripheral blood, obtained 28 days after the second AZD1222 dose. The chain links TRBV15 to TRBJ1-5, with D possibly being TRBD1 (5 bases). The CDR3 reads CATSRDGGSNQPQHF. CDR3 DNA: TGTGCCACCAGCAGAGATGGGGGGAGCAATCAGCCCCAGCATTTT.